One and the same sample provided the 22 T cell receptor beta chains below, sequenced in a study of PD-1 blockade in mismatch repair-deficient tumors. This table comes from immunoSEQ multiplex PCR, and its TCRdb copy is limited to in-frame clones, with some not included. The data show roughly 120,000 clones, 60% to 85% seen once. The material was peripheral blood, obtained 60 weeks after starting pembrolizumab. These receptors originate from an adult with mismatch repair-deficient cancer.

This clone has just one count. The CDR3 protein is CASSQDEGFNTGELFF. The CDR3 DNA sequence: TGCGCCAGCAGCCAAGATGAAGGATTTAACACCGGGGAGCTGTTTTTT. The V and J genes are TRBV4-3 and TRBJ2-2; no clear D. Germline-derived CDR1 and CDR2 are LGHNA and YSLEER. This CDR3 has 16 amino acids. Deletions cut 0 bases from V and 2 bases from J, with 10 bases between.

The rearrangement uses TRBV5-6 and TRBJ1-1, with D perhaps TRBD1 (6 bases). The CDR3 contains 12 residues. Germline lookup yields CDR1 SGHDT and CDR2 YYEEEE. Trimming shortened V by 5 bases and J by 6 bases, and 11 bases separated the two germline ends. The chain's CDR3 is CASRTGTSEAFF. The CDR3 nucleotides read TGTGCCAGCAGAACAGGGACTTCTGAAGCTTTCTTT.

The chain joins TRBV9 to TRBJ2-2, with D perhaps TRBD2 (5 bases). Germline CDR1 SGDLS, CDR2 YYNGEE. The CDR3 runs to 15 residues. V dropped 0 bases and J dropped 1 base, with 7 bases sitting between them. CDR3 protein: CASSVVSGNTGELFF. Written as DNA, the CDR3 is TGTGCCAGCAGCGTAGTAAGCGGGAACACCGGGGAGCTGTTTTTT.

The chain is built from TRBV7-8 and TRBJ2-7, with no clear D. The CDR3 is 15 amino acids. V lost 1 base, J lost 0 bases, and 10 bases lay in between. Germline loops: CDR1 SGHVS, CDR2 FQNEAQ. The CDR3 DNA reads TGTGCCAGCAGCTTAGGGTTCATCAGCTCCTACGAGCAGTACTTC. Amino acids: CASSLGFISSYEQYF.

The CDR3 is CSAGQGEAGNTIYF. The CDR3, as DNA: TGCAGCGCGGGACAGGGAGAAGCTGGAAACACCATATATTTT. This sequence joins TRBV29-1 and TRBJ1-3, with 9 bases fitting TRBD1. From germline, CDR1 is SQVTM and CDR2 ANQGSEA. The CDR3 length is 14 residues. The J segment lost 2 bases and the V segment lost 7 bases, leaving 6 bases of the junction unmatched.

The V call is TRBV14, the J call TRBJ1-4, with 7 bases lining up with TRBD1. V lost 3 bases and J lost 7; bases outside the gene matches: 11. The germline V gene has CDR1 SGHDN and CDR2 FVKESK. The CDR3 totals 16 residues. CDR3 coding DNA: TGTGCCAGCAGCCATTTAAAACAGGGGAGCGGTGAAAAACTGTTTTTT. The encoded protein is CASSHLKQGSGEKLFF. The variable domain in full, with the rest retrieved from reference TRBV14 and TRBJ1-4, is EAGVTQFPSHSVIEKGQTVTLRCDPISGHDNLYWYRRVMGKEIKFLLHFVKESKQDESGMPNNRFLAERTGGTYSTLKVQPAELEDSGVYFCASSHLKQGSGEKLFFGSGTQLSVL.

The rearrangement links TRBV7-9 to TRBJ2-6, with D uncertain. Germline V gene sequence: CDR1 SEHNR, CDR2 FQNEAQ (reference sequence). The CDR3 runs 16 residues. The V end was cut by 0 bases, the J end by 0 bases, with 6 bases between. The CDR3 loop reads CASSLAGSSGANVLTF. CDR3 in DNA: TGTGCCAGCAGCTTAGCCGGCAGCTCTGGGGCCAACGTCCTGACTTTC.

The chain uses TRBV20-1 and TRBJ2-5; no clear D. The CDR3 spans 11 residues. Per the germline V gene, CDR1 is DFQATT and CDR2 is SNEGSKA (reference sequence). The germline V and J ends were trimmed by 0 bases and 7 bases, with 6 bases remaining between them. CDR3 nucleotides: TGCAGTGCTAGAGATCCAAGGACCCAGTACTTC. It codes for CSARDPRTQYF.

The rearrangement joins TRBV6-5 to TRBJ2-1; 13 bases are a match to TRBD2. Germline V CDR1 and CDR2: MNHEY, SVGAGI. V was clipped by 4 bases and J by 12 bases; unmatched bases: 9. The CDR3 consists of 15 residues. The CDR3 DNA is TGTGCCAGCAGTTCACTAGCGGGAGGGCCTTTTGGGCAGTTCTTC. This translates into CASSSLAGGPFGQFF.

This rearrangement joins TRBV5-4 to TRBJ2-6; the D gene is possibly TRBD1 (5 bases). This CDR3 is built from 16 residues. The germline V and J ends were trimmed by 4 bases and 1 base, with 12 bases remaining between them. Germline V lookup: CDR1 SGHNT, CDR2 YYREEE (reference sequence). CDR3 residues: CASSRTLLSGANVLTF. CDR3 bases: TGTGCCAGCAGCAGGACACTACTTTCTGGGGCCAACGTCCTGACTTTC.

The chain recombines TRBV4-1 with TRBJ2-5, with D possibly matching TRBD1 (7 bases). The germline gives CDR1 MGHRA, CDR2 YSYEKL. This CDR3 region has 15 residues. V was cut by 3 bases and J by 5 bases, with 16 bases left in between. For the CDR3, the DNA is TGCGCCAGCAGCCAGACGGGGCAGGGGGGCGAGACCCAGTACTTC. Translated: CASSQTGQGGETQYF.

The chain employs TRBV19 and TRBJ1-1, with 8 positions matching TRBD1. Trimming at V came to 5 bases and at J to 4 bases, leaving 6 bases not matched to a gene. CDR3 length: 14 amino acids. Germline-derived CDR1 and CDR2 are LNHDA and SQIVND (reference sequence). The CDR3 region is CASSPGGEGTEAFF. CDR3 in DNA: TGTGCCAGTAGTCCAGGGGGCGAAGGCACTGAAGCTTTCTTT.

This clone came up a few times. J is TRBJ2-7 and V is TRBV27; 8 nucleotides agree with TRBD2. J gave up 6 bases and V 10 bases, and 11 bases lay outside the gene matches. The V gene's germline CDR1 is MNHEY and CDR2 SMNVEV (reference sequence). This CDR3 has 13 amino acids. The DNA for the CDR3 is TGTGCCACCAGCAGCGGGAGATGGCGCGAGCAGTACTTC. Translated, it gives CATSSGRWREQYF.

The chain is built from TRBV6-4 and TRBJ2-6; D not certain. CDR1 MRHNA and CDR2 SNTAGT come from the germline V gene. There are 14 residues in the CDR3. The ends were cut back, 5 bases at V and 4 bases at J, with 9 bases in the middle. The CDR3 reads CASSNSLGANVLTF. The CDR3 DNA is TGTGCCAGCAGTAACAGCCTAGGGGCCAACGTCCTGACTTTC.

The V call is TRBV28, the J call TRBJ1-2; the match to TRBD1 covers 9 bases. The CDR3 is 15 amino acids. V shed 4 bases and J 5 bases; nucleotides not matched to a gene: 8. CDR1 MDHEN and CDR2 SYDVKM come from the germline V gene. The CDR3 loop is CASSYGGQGTYGYTF. The CDR3 nucleotides read TGTGCCAGCAGTTATGGAGGACAGGGGACGTATGGCTACACCTTC.

The chain combines TRBV5-1 with TRBJ2-7; 7 bases fit TRBD1. The CDR3 has 14 amino acids. The germline CDR1 and CDR2 sequences are SGHRS and YFSETQ. The V gene end was trimmed by 0 bases and the J gene end by 7 bases; junction bases not matched to a gene: 7. The DNA for the CDR3 is TGCGCCAGCAGCTTGGCCCGACAGGGAACAGAGCAGTACTTC. This gives the protein CASSLARQGTEQYF.

This clone has a handful of counts. The rearrangement joins TRBV7-9 to TRBJ2-3; perhaps TRBD1 as D (5 bases). Per the germline V gene, CDR1 is SEHNR and CDR2 is FQNEAQ (reference sequence). Deletions cut 1 base from V and 2 bases from J, with 10 bases between. CDR3 length: 15 residues. CDR3 amino acids: CASSLGQGPTDTQYF. Written as DNA, the CDR3 is TGTGCCAGCAGCTTAGGTCAGGGTCCCACAGATACGCAGTATTTT.

This clone was seen a handful of times. CDR3 loop: CASSLQGKGGYYGYTF. Written as DNA, the CDR3 is TGTGCCAGCAGCTTACAGGGGAAAGGGGGCTACTATGGCTACACCTTC. J is TRBJ1-2 and V is TRBV5-6, with 7 positions matching TRBD1. Germline V gene data show CDR1 as SGHDT and CDR2 as YYEEEE. V was clipped by 2 bases and J by 3 bases; unmatched bases: 10. There are 16 residues in the CDR3.

The V and J genes are TRBV7-9 and TRBJ1-3; D is unresolved. This CDR3 is 16 amino acids long. CDR1 and CDR2 (germline): SEHNR, FQNEAQ (reference sequence). Trimming cost V 5 bases and J 4 bases, with 18 bases left between them. The CDR3 DNA sequence: TGTGCCAGCAGCCCGTTAATCTACTCGGAAGGAAACACCATATATTTT. Protein: CASSPLIYSEGNTIYF.

This clone was detected only once. The rearrangement uses TRBV5-4 and TRBJ2-7, with 10 positions matching TRBD1. The V and J ends lost 3 bases and 6 bases, in that order; junction bases with no gene match: 6. CDR1 is SGHNT, CDR2 YYREEE, per germline (reference sequence). The CDR3 is 14 amino acids. CDR3 in DNA: TGTGCCAGCAGCTCCCTCCGGGACAGGGGCGAGCAGTACTTC. Encoded protein: CASSSLRDRGEQYF.

The genes are TRBV2 and TRBJ2-1, with TRBD2 as a possible D gene (6 bases). Germline CDR1 is SNHLY and CDR2 is FYNNEI. CDR3 length: 15 residues. The V gene lost 8 bases and the J gene lost 0 bases, with 14 bases spanning the gap. CDR3 in amino acids: CASGVGGNSYNEQFF. The CDR3, as DNA: TGTGCCAGCGGGGTTGGGGGGAACTCCTACAATGAGCAGTTCTTC.

The J gene is TRBJ1-1, the V gene TRBV27, with D tentatively TRBD1 (6 bases). The CDR3 is 15 residues long. From germline, CDR1 is MNHEY and CDR2 SMNVEV (reference sequence). V was shortened by 6 bases and J by 4 bases, with 18 bases between the two germline ends. Written as DNA, the CDR3 is TGTGCCAGCAGCCTTACGGGGGGCGTTGGCACTGAAGCTTTCTTT. As protein: CASSLTGGVGTEAFF.